These 22 T cell receptor beta chains were all obtained from the same sample, sequenced in a study of T cells in Graves' hyperthyroidism and ophthalmopathy. TCR beta CDR3 regions were amplified from RNA transcripts. TCR CDR3 regions were first amplified by RT-PCR with HTBI primers. MiXCR, run by TCRdb on the multiplex PCR reads, gives a single entry per CDR3 protein. The sample yields a few hundred thousand distinct CDR3 sequences, more than 15% seen once. The sequencing sample was made of blood. The receptor set was obtained from a woman aged 40 to 50 with Graves' ophthalmopathy.

J is TRBJ2-2 and V is TRBV20-1; TRBD2 matches at 7 bases. V lost 5 bases to trimming and J lost 6 bases; unmatched junction nucleotides: 6. CDR3 length: 13 residues. Germline CDR1 reads DFQATT; CDR2 reads SNEGSKA (reference sequence). CDR3 region: CSAPGGWAGELFF. In nucleotides, the CDR3 is TGCAGTGCTCCGGGAGGCTGGGCCGGGGAGCTGTTTTTT.

This clonotype has ten or more counts. This chain connects TRBV5-1 to TRBJ1-2, with D perhaps TRBD1 (5 bases). This CDR3 is 14 amino acids long. Per the germline V gene, CDR1 is SGHRS and CDR2 is YFSETQ. With 4 bases removed from V and 8 bases from J, the gap between germline ends came to 18 bases. CDR3 in DNA: TGCGCCAGCAGCACCACCGGGACCTTCTACGGCTACACCTTC. Protein product: CASSTTGTFYGYTF.

The sample holds a few counts of this clonotype. The rearrangement links TRBV2 to TRBJ1-1; tentatively, D is TRBD1 (6 bases). Germline V gene data show CDR1 as SNHLY and CDR2 as FYNNEI. Trimming took off 6 bases at V and 7 bases at J, with 18 bases between the two ends. This CDR3 contains 14 residues. The CDR3 sequence is CASSQAQQGYEAFF. The CDR3 nucleotides read TGTGCCAGCAGCCAAGCTCAACAGGGATATGAAGCTTTCTTT.

The CDR3 coding sequence is TGCAGTGCTACCAATTCGGGACAGGGAAACACTGAAGCTTTCTTT. Protein sequence: CSATNSGQGNTEAFF. This rearrangement joins TRBV20-1 to TRBJ1-1; 9 bases map to TRBD1. The germline V gene has CDR1 DFQATT and CDR2 SNEGSKA (reference sequence). The V segment lost 4 bases and the J segment 2 bases; nucleotides outside the gene matches: 8. The CDR3 has 15 residues.

This chain uses TRBV29-1 with TRBJ2-5; the D gene is possibly TRBD2 (6 bases). The CDR3 loop spans 12 amino acids. Germline lookup yields CDR1 SQVTM and CDR2 ANQGSEA. Trimming pared 7 bases from V and 5 bases from J, leaving 14 bases between. The CDR3 region is CSASSAGETQYF. Written as DNA, the CDR3 is TGCAGCGCCTCTAGCGCTGGGGAGACCCAGTACTTC.

The rearrangement joins TRBV30 to TRBJ2-7; TRBD2 aligns across 8 bases. After removal of 2 bases from V and 5 bases from J, the junction contained 8 bases not matched to a gene. Germline V gene data show CDR1 as GTSNPN and CDR2 as SVGIG (reference sequence). The length of the CDR3 is 14 residues. CDR3 region: CAWSRGSGIHEQYF. CDR3 in DNA: TGTGCCTGGAGTCGGGGTAGCGGGATCCACGAGCAGTACTTC. The variable domain in full, completed from reference TRBV30 and TRBJ2-7, reads SQTIHQWPATLVQPVGSPLSLECTVEGTSNPNLYWYRQAAGRGLQLLFYSVGIGQISSEVPQNLSASRPQDRQFILSSKKLLLSDSGFYLCAWSRGSGIHEQYFGPGTRLTVT.

This clonotype was recorded at least ten times. This sequence joins TRBV5-1 and TRBJ2-1, with 9 positions matching TRBD1. The ends lost 2 bases at V and 8 bases at J; junction bases unmatched: 5. The CDR3 contains 14 residues. The germline gives CDR1 SGHRS, CDR2 YFSETQ. The CDR3 sequence: CASSLDRGSDEQFF. The CDR3 DNA reads TGCGCCAGCAGCTTAGACAGGGGGTCAGATGAGCAGTTCTTC.

This clonotype was detected many times. The rearrangement uses TRBV28 and TRBJ2-7; tentatively, D is TRBD1 (6 bases). The CDR3 totals 13 residues. V lost 7 bases to trimming and J lost 3 bases, with 13 bases between them. CDR1 is MDHEN and CDR2 is SYDVKM in the germline V gene. This CDR3 is CASIDTGNYEQYF. As DNA, the CDR3 is TGTGCCAGCATCGACACAGGGAACTACGAGCAGTACTTC.

This clonotype was observed many times. In DNA form, the CDR3 reads TGTGCCTGGAGTCCACAGGGGGGTGGCTACACCTTC. It is translated as CAWSPQGGGYTF. J is TRBJ1-2 and V is TRBV30, with TRBD1 matching over 8 bases. The germline V gene encodes CDR1 GTSNPN and CDR2 SVGIG (reference sequence). V lost 2 bases, J lost 7 bases, and 3 bases stayed unmatched. CDR3 length: 12 amino acids.

The table lists this clonotype with many counts. This rearrangement joins TRBV6-1 to TRBJ1-1; D is ambiguous. CDR1 and CDR2 (germline): MNHNS, SASEGT. V lost 4 bases and J lost 1, with 10 bases in between. The CDR3 extends over 14 amino acids. The CDR3: CASSVYLWNTEAFF. In DNA form, the CDR3 reads TGTGCCAGCAGTGTCTACCTTTGGAACACTGAAGCTTTCTTT.

This clonotype appeared many times. This chain links TRBV6-1 with TRBJ1-5, with TRBD1 matching over 9 bases. This CDR3 is built from 14 residues. Unmatched junction bases numbered 7, after V lost 7 bases and J lost 6 bases. Germline CDR1 is MNHNS and CDR2 is SASEGT. This CDR3 reads CASKPGQGFQPQHF. The CDR3 DNA follows: TGTGCCAGCAAGCCCGGACAGGGGTTTCAGCCCCAGCATTTT.

At least ten counts were recorded for this clonotype. The V gene is TRBV2, the J gene TRBJ1-2; no definite D call. V was clipped by 2 bases and J by 4 bases, with 20 bases between them. Germline lookup yields CDR1 SNHLY and CDR2 FYNNEI. The CDR3 has 17 residues. The CDR3 protein is CASSEYRRTETTYGYTF. CDR3 nucleotides: TGTGCCAGCAGTGAATATAGACGGACCGAAACCACCTATGGCTACACCTTC.

This clonotype was seen more than once but under ten times. The J gene is TRBJ1-6, the V gene TRBV11-2, with 7 bases fitting TRBD1. Germline trimming cut 1 base from V and 14 bases from J; bases unmatched to any gene: 17. CDR1 and CDR2 from the germline V gene are SGHAT and FQNNGV. The CDR3 spans 17 residues. This CDR3 reads CASSLVFGTDRDMSLHF. The CDR3 DNA follows: TGTGCCAGCAGCTTAGTATTCGGGACAGACAGGGATATGTCCCTCCACTTT. The full variable domain, with the rest looked up from reference TRBV11-2 and TRBJ1-6, is EAGVAQSPRYKIIEKRQSVAFWCNPISGHATLYWYQQILGQGPKLLIQFQNNGVVDDSQLPKDRFSAERLKGVDSTLKIQPAKLEDSAVYLCASSLVFGTDRDMSLHFGNGTRLTVT.

This clonotype came up many times. The chain is built from TRBV2 and TRBJ2-3; D not resolved. CDR1 and CDR2 (germline): SNHLY, FYNNEI. Trimming left V 8 bases short and J 2 bases short, with 11 bases between. This CDR3 spans 13 amino acids. CDR3 region: CASLAPITDTQYF. For the CDR3, the DNA is TGTGCCAGCCTGGCGCCTATCACAGATACGCAGTATTTT. Filled out from reference TRBV2 and TRBJ2-3, the complete variable domain reads EPEVTQTPSHQVTQMGQEVILRCVPISNHLYFYWYRQILGQKVEFLVSFYNNEISEKSEIFDDQFSVERPDGSNFTLKIRSTKLEDSAMYFCASLAPITDTQYFGPGTRLTVL.

The rearrangement uses TRBV27 and TRBJ1-1, with 7 bases fitting TRBD1. The CDR3 has 15 amino acids. Looked up from germline, CDR1 is MNHEY and CDR2 is SMNVEV (reference sequence). The V segment lost 6 bases and the J segment 4 bases; nucleotides outside the gene matches: 11. The CDR3 loop reads CASRSLTGVATEAFF. Written as DNA, the CDR3 is TGTGCCAGCAGATCTCTAACAGGGGTCGCCACTGAAGCTTTCTTT.

V and J are TRBV27 and TRBJ2-1; maybe TRBD2 (6 bases). Germline V gives CDR1 MNHEY, CDR2 SMNVEV (reference sequence). The CDR3 sequence is 18 residues long. Trimming left V 8 bases short and J 5 bases short, with 28 bases between. The CDR3 DNA follows: TGTGCCAGCTCACCGGGACTCTATCTTAGTAGATACGACAATGAGCAGTTCTTC. Amino acids: CASSPGLYLSRYDNEQFF.

This clonotype has ten or more counts. V is TRBV11-2 and J is TRBJ2-3; no clear D. Germline V gene data show CDR1 as SGHAT and CDR2 as FQNNGV. V dropped 0 bases and J dropped 2 bases, with 6 bases sitting between them. This CDR3 spans 14 amino acids. CDR3 sequence reads: CASSLDVATDTQYF. CDR3 coding DNA: TGTGCCAGCAGCTTAGACGTAGCCACAGATACGCAGTATTTT. The variable domain in full, with the rest retrieved from reference TRBV11-2 and TRBJ2-3, is EAGVAQSPRYKIIEKRQSVAFWCNPISGHATLYWYQQILGQGPKLLIQFQNNGVVDDSQLPKDRFSAERLKGVDSTLKIQPAKLEDSAVYLCASSLDVATDTQYFGPGTRLTVL.

The V call is TRBV29-1, the J call TRBJ1-1; TRBD1 agrees at 9 bases. This CDR3 comprises 16 residues. Germline V CDR1 and CDR2: SQVTM, ANQGSEA. The V and J ends lost 2 bases and 7 bases, in that order; junction bases with no gene match: 14. This CDR3 reads CSVEHPRTGEGSEAFF. As DNA, the CDR3 is TGCAGCGTTGAACACCCCAGGACAGGGGAGGGAAGTGAAGCTTTCTTT.

This clonotype was seen at least ten times. The chain recombines TRBV2 with TRBJ2-1; a weak D match, TRBD2 (6 bases). The CDR3 totals 17 residues. Trimming shortened V by 4 bases and J by 0 bases, and 16 bases separated the two germline ends. The V gene's germline CDR1 is SNHLY and CDR2 FYNNEI. CDR3 protein: CASSGVAVLSSYNEQFF. The CDR3 DNA sequence: TGTGCCAGCAGTGGGGTAGCGGTGCTCAGCTCCTACAATGAGCAGTTCTTC.

This clonotype has a count of ten or more. J is TRBJ1-4 and V is TRBV10-3; unclear D gene. Germline lookup yields CDR1 ENHRY and CDR2 SYGVKD. Trimming removed 0 bases from V and 7 bases from J, with 12 bases in between. The CDR3 is made up of 15 amino acids. CDR3 residues: CAISESSTVGEKLFF. The CDR3 coding sequence is TGTGCCATCAGTGAGTCGAGTACAGTGGGTGAAAAACTGTTTTTT.

This chain links TRBV24-1 with TRBJ1-1, with a possible D match to TRBD1 (6 bases). V was shortened by 7 bases and J by 1 base, with 9 bases between the two germline ends. The CDR3 runs 13 residues. In germline, CDR1 is KGHDR, CDR2 SFDVKD. The CDR3 DNA is TGTGCCACCAGCCGGACAGAGAACACTGAAGCTTTCTTT. The encoded protein is CATSRTENTEAFF.

This clonotype was seen a handful of times. The CDR3 spells CASSPGQGAGSYEQYF. As DNA, the CDR3 is TGTGCCAGCAGTCCGGGACAGGGCGCCGGCAGCTACGAGCAGTACTTC. The V call is TRBV12-3 or TRBV12-4, the J call TRBJ2-7; 9 bases align to TRBD1. CDR3 length: 16 residues. The V segment lost 5 bases and the J segment 3 bases; nucleotides outside the gene matches: 11.